These 26 T cell receptor beta chains were all obtained from the same sample, sequenced in a study of cytotoxic CD8 clonotypes in ibrutinib-treated CLL. Clones were sequenced by immunoSEQ multiplex PCR, and TCRdb holds only the in-frame ones, with some missing. In the table there are tens of thousands of clones, roughly two thirds of which are singletons. Sequencing was performed on PBMCs, taken after 12 months of ibrutinib treatment. These receptors originate from a human donor with chronic lymphocytic leukemia.

The J gene is TRBJ2-7, the V gene TRBV5-4; TRBD2 matches at 11 bases. The ends lost 0 bases at V and 5 bases at J; junction bases unmatched: 7. Germline CDR1 is SGHNT and CDR2 is YYREEE (reference sequence). This CDR3 has 16 residues. CDR3 residues: CASSLGASGRFNEQYF. CDR3 in DNA: TGTGCCAGCAGCTTGGGGGCTAGCGGGAGGTTCAACGAGCAGTACTTC.

This chain joins TRBV4-3 and TRBJ2-1, with D possibly being TRBD1 or TRBD2 (5 bases each). The ends were cut back, 2 bases at V and 4 bases at J, with 15 bases in the middle. CDR1 and CDR2 from the germline V gene are LGHNA and YSLEER. This CDR3 has 16 amino acids. The CDR3 sequence: CASSQIYGDVYNEQFF. In DNA form, the CDR3 reads TGCGCCAGCAGCCAAATTTACGGGGACGTATACAATGAGCAGTTCTTC.

The chain is built from TRBV6-5 and TRBJ2-3, with TRBD2 identical over 7 bases. The CDR3 loop spans 15 amino acids. Per the germline V gene, CDR1 is MNHEY and CDR2 is SVGAGI. After removal of 0 bases from V and 5 bases from J, the junction contained 5 bases not matched to a gene. CDR3 nucleotides: TGTGCCAGCAGTTACTCCGGGACTACAAAAGATACGCAGTATTTT. Encoded protein: CASSYSGTTKDTQYF.

The V gene is TRBV5-1, the J gene TRBJ2-7, with 8 bases aligning to TRBD2. The CDR3 spans 14 residues. The germline gives CDR1 SGHRS, CDR2 YFSETQ. The trim removed 2 bases at V and 6 bases at J, leaving 7 bases unmatched. The CDR3 here is CASSFNSGRSEQYF. The CDR3 DNA is TGCGCCAGCAGCTTTAACAGCGGGAGATCCGAGCAGTACTTC. The full variable domain, completed using reference TRBV5-1 and TRBJ2-7, is KAGVTQTPRYLIKTRGQQVTLSCSPISGHRSVSWYQQTPGQGLQFLFEYFSETQRNKGNFPGRFSGRQFSNSRSEMNVSTLELGDSALYLCASSFNSGRSEQYFGPGTRLTVT.

A few counts support this clone. The chain joins TRBV7-2 to TRBJ1-2; maybe TRBD1 (5 bases). The CDR3 covers 14 residues. Between the trimmed V and J ends, which lost 5 bases and 2 bases, there was a span of 12 bases. CDR1 and CDR2 from the germline V gene are SGHTA and FQGNSA. The CDR3 reads CASSAMRGNYGYTF. CDR3 nucleotides: TGTGCCAGCAGCGCCATGAGGGGAAACTATGGCTACACCTTC. The whole variable domain, filled in from reference TRBV7-2 and TRBJ1-2, reads GAGVSQSPSNKVTEKGKDVELRCDPISGHTALYWYRQSLGQGLEFLIYFQGNSAPDKSGLPSDRFSAERTGGSVSTLTIQRTQQEDSAVYLCASSAMRGNYGYTFGSGTRLTVV.

This clone appeared a few times. This chain connects TRBV2 to TRBJ2-7; perhaps TRBD2 as D (5 bases). The CDR3 has 12 residues. The germline gives CDR1 SNHLY, CDR2 FYNNEI. V lost 3 bases and J 4 bases, leaving 7 bases between the germline ends. CDR3 bases: TGTGCCAGCAGTGAGTCGGGGTACGAGCAGTACTTC. This codes for CASSESGYEQYF.

The chain couples TRBV6-6 to TRBJ2-2; D unresolved. Trimming shortened V by 6 bases and J by 2 bases, and 10 bases separated the two germline ends. Germline CDR1 and CDR2: MNHNY and SVGAGI (reference sequence). The CDR3 length is 14 residues. The CDR3 loop is CASSIDVNTGELFF. The CDR3 DNA is TGTGCCAGCAGCATAGACGTTAACACCGGGGAGCTGTTTTTT.

This clone was counted between two and nine times. The rearrangement joins TRBV10-3 to TRBJ2-7, with 15 bases lining up with TRBD2. Germline CDR1 and CDR2: ENHRY and SYGVKD. The CDR3 is 14 residues long. Losses at the gene ends were 6 bases for V and 4 bases for J; bases not matched to a gene: 1. CDR3 bases: TGTGCCATCAGGGGGACTAGCGGGGGGTACGAGCAGTACTTC. Amino acid sequence: CAIRGTSGGYEQYF.

The CDR3 DNA is TGTGCAAGTCGCTTCAGAGTATGGAAACACCATATATTT. It specifies CASRFRVWKHHIF. V and J are TRBV12-2 and TRBJ1-3. TRBV12-2 constitutes a pseudogene. The CDR3 contains 13 residues.

This rearrangement joins TRBV6-6 to TRBJ2-7, with no clear D. Trimming cost V 6 bases and J 3 bases, with 12 bases left between them. This CDR3 contains 13 residues. The V gene's germline CDR1 is MNHNY and CDR2 SVGAGI (reference sequence). CDR3 sequence reads: CASRGAVLYEQYF. The CDR3 DNA reads as TGTGCCAGCAGAGGAGCAGTCCTCTACGAGCAGTACTTC.

The V call is TRBV29-1, the J call TRBJ1-2; D unresolved. This CDR3 has 17 amino acids. Germline V gene sequence: CDR1 SQVTM, CDR2 ANQGSEA. V shed 0 bases and J shed 0 bases, with 17 bases lying between them. CDR3 amino acids: CSVEDGWATRANYGYTF. CDR3 DNA: TGCAGCGTTGAAGATGGGTGGGCTACTAGGGCTAACTATGGCTACACCTTC.

This chain joins TRBV27 and TRBJ2-1; 9 nucleotides line up with TRBD1. The CDR3 loop spans 13 amino acids. Trimming removed 7 bases from V and 9 bases from J; junction bases left unmatched: 7. Germline loops: CDR1 MNHEY, CDR2 SMNVEV (reference sequence). The CDR3 region has the DNA TGTGCCAGCATCGAACAGGGGGCGGGTGAGCAGTTCTTC. Translating it yields CASIEQGAGEQFF.

This clone was detected a few times. V and J are TRBV7-6 and TRBJ2-2; 9 bases agree with TRBD2. The ends lost 3 bases at V and 1 base at J; junction bases unmatched: 9. CDR1 and CDR2 from the germline V gene are SGHVS and FNYEAQ. This CDR3 is built from 18 residues. CDR3 nucleotide sequence: TGTGCCAGCAGCTTTTTGACTAGCGGTGTGCAGAACACCGGGGAGCTGTTTTTT. Protein: CASSFLTSGVQNTGELFF.

The rearrangement joins TRBV19 to TRBJ1-1; TRBD1 matches 8 bases. CDR3 length: 17 residues. Germline V gene lookup returns CDR1 LNHDA and CDR2 SQIVND (reference sequence). Trimming took 5 bases from V and 3 from J; bases not matched to a gene: 14. The chain's CDR3 is CASSPRTGGARDTEAFF. The CDR3 nucleotides read TGTGCCAGTAGTCCAAGAACAGGGGGGGCAAGAGACACTGAAGCTTTCTTT.

A single count supports this clone. CDR3 residues: CASSPSGSQYYEQYF. CDR3 DNA sequence: TGTGCCAGCAGCCCATCCGGGAGCCAATACTACGAGCAGTACTTC. This chain links TRBV6-5 with TRBJ2-7, with a weak D call TRBD2 (6 bases). Germline V gene sequence: CDR1 MNHEY, CDR2 SVGAGI. Deletions cut 6 bases from V and 3 bases from J, with 18 bases between. The CDR3 loop spans 15 amino acids.

CDR3 DNA: TGTGCAAGTCGCTCAGAGTATGGAAACACCATATATTTT. Protein product: CASRSEYGNTIYF. The chain is built from TRBV12-2 and TRBJ1-3. TRBV12-2 is an annotated pseudogene. This CDR3 has 13 amino acids.

A few counts support this clone. The rearrangement uses TRBV15 and TRBJ2-1, with D maybe TRBD2 (6 bases). Germline V gene sequence: CDR1 LNHNV, CDR2 YYDKDF (reference sequence). Trimming stripped 1 base from V and 5 bases from J, with 9 bases between. The CDR3 sequence is 14 residues long. The CDR3 nucleotides are TGTGCCACCAGCAGAGGGGGACTTAACAATGAGCAGTTCTTC. It is translated as CATSRGGLNNEQFF.

The chain couples TRBV2 to TRBJ2-3; TRBD2 aligns across 14 bases. CDR1 is SNHLY and CDR2 is FYNNEI in the germline V gene. The J segment lost 7 bases and the V segment lost 7 bases, leaving 7 bases of the junction unmatched. The CDR3 loop spans 15 amino acids. The CDR3 DNA follows: TGTGCCAGCACCATGGGACTAGCGGGAGTCTATACGCAGTATTTT. Translated: CASTMGLAGVYTQYF.

This clone was counted between two and nine times. The rearrangement joins TRBV7-8 to TRBJ1-5, with TRBD1 matching 12 bases. V dropped 1 base and J dropped 6; count of bases not matched to a gene: 4. The germline V gene has CDR1 SGHVS and CDR2 FQNEAQ. This CDR3 region has 16 residues. CDR3 DNA sequence: TGTGCCAGCAGCTTAGGGGACAGGGGGCAGGGTCAGCCCCAGCATTTT. Encoded protein: CASSLGDRGQGQPQHF.

V and J are TRBV9 and TRBJ2-7; unclear D gene. V gave up 0 bases and J gave up 5 bases, with 9 bases separating them. The CDR3 is made up of 13 amino acids. Germline values: CDR1 SGDLS, CDR2 YYNGEE. The CDR3 loop reads CASSVAPYDEQYF. The CDR3 coding sequence is TGTGCCAGCAGCGTAGCCCCGTATGACGAGCAGTACTTC.

The V gene is TRBV5-1, the J gene TRBJ2-2; TRBD1 aligns across 7 bases. The V and J ends lost 2 bases and 4 bases, in that order; junction bases with no gene match: 5. CDR3 size: 15 residues. CDR1 is SGHRS and CDR2 is YFSETQ in the germline V gene. The CDR3 protein is CASSLRGQGTGELFF. The CDR3 DNA sequence: TGCGCCAGCAGCTTAAGGGGGCAGGGCACCGGGGAGCTGTTTTTT.

The chain has TRBV9 and TRBJ2-1, with 9 positions matching TRBD2. The germline CDR1 and CDR2 sequences are SGDLS and YYNGEE. The CDR3 runs 15 residues. V lost 3 bases to trimming and J lost 9 bases; unmatched junction nucleotides: 10. CDR3 loop: CASSGGTSSFGEQFF. The CDR3 DNA is TGTGCCAGCAGCGGAGGGACTAGCTCCTTCGGTGAGCAGTTCTTC.

The rearrangement joins TRBV28 to TRBJ2-7, with 7 bases identical to TRBD1. CDR1 is MDHEN, CDR2 SYDVKM, per germline. The length of the CDR3 is 16 residues. V dropped 7 bases and J dropped 5; count of bases not matched to a gene: 17. CDR3: CASTPSGTTGSHEQYF. The CDR3 bases are TGTGCCAGCACCCCCTCGGGTACGACAGGGTCCCACGAGCAGTACTTC.

This clone has more than one count but fewer than ten. V is TRBV2 and J is TRBJ1-4; D is possibly TRBD1 (6 bases). Germline V CDR1 and CDR2: SNHLY, FYNNEI. CDR3 length equals 17 residues. V lost 5 bases and J 8 bases, leaving 24 bases between the germline ends. The CDR3 region is CASSSNPAGGLGEKLFF. The CDR3 DNA sequence: TGTGCCAGCAGTTCAAACCCCGCGGGGGGGCTGGGGGAAAAACTGTTTTTT.

This clone was picked up one time. The chain is built from TRBV30 and TRBJ2-3; D may be TRBD2 (6 bases). CDR1 is GTSNPN and CDR2 is SVGIG in the germline V gene (reference sequence). The CDR3 runs 14 residues. V shed 2 bases and J shed 1 base, with 10 bases lying between them. The CDR3 loop is CAWSRRAGTDTQYF. CDR3 bases: TGTGCCTGGAGTAGGAGGGCCGGCACAGATACGCAGTATTTT.

This sequence joins TRBV29-1 and TRBJ2-1; TRBD1 aligns across 8 bases. Trimming took 6 bases from V and 3 from J; bases not matched to a gene: 7. Germline V gene sequence: CDR1 SQVTM, CDR2 ANQGSEA. CDR3 size: 14 residues. Here the CDR3 DNA reads TGCAGCGTCCTAGGACAGGGAGGCTACAATGAGCAGTTCTTC. Translated, it gives CSVLGQGGYNEQFF.